This T cell receptor (beta chain) appears in the sequencing data of a study of shared clonotypes between healthy human individuals. Study-level findings and limits: Around 5% was the fraction of naive CD4 clonotypes found shared across four donors. The study's rarefaction showed incomplete sorted-subset sequencing despite large depth.

Some 29,000 T cell genomes (roughly 190 ng DNA) went into each sorted-subset replicate. Some clones are missing from TCRdb's copy, which holds only in-frame ones; the method was immunoSEQ multiplex PCR. The sample contains a few hundred thousand clones, approximately 65% of which appear only once. Comments on this clone: Its antigen is not known.

V trimming: 1 base; J trimming: 1 base; junction bases outside the gene matches: 3. The CDR3 runs to 16 residues. Germline lookup yields CDR1 LGHNA and CDR2 YNFKEQ. V usage is TRBV4-2 and J usage is TRBJ2-2; the match to TRBD2 covers 7 bases. Sequenced sample: memory CD4+ T cells sorted from blood. As to subset: CD45RA-negative fraction. This receptor was obtained from a man aged 25-45 years in good health. CDR3 in amino acids: CASSQAGGRNTGELFF. CDR3 nucleotides: TGTGCCAGCAGCCAAGCTGGCGGGAGGAACACCGGGGAGCTGTTTTTT.